These T cell receptor beta chains were read from a single sample in a study of CXCR3-negative and CXCR3-positive naive CD8 T cells. TCRdb reprocessed the 5' RACE reads; each CDR3 protein has one entry and no DNA is given. Here the sample table reports tens of thousands of distinct CDR3 sequences. Material: naive CXCR3+ CD8+ T cells from blood. The receptors come from a human donor in good health. Some clones in this sample may be carry-over from other donors' samples. Each CDR3 is given with its conserved first and last residue. The order of the fields is V gene, J gene, clone size, CDR3 protein. Size is stated for part of the rows, as once, few or many counts, or as a class when the clone is expanded.

>TRBV29-1|TRBJ2-7|NA
CSVRPTGQGYEQYF
>TRBV4-3|TRBJ2-5|NA
CASSQEMGLAGVETQYF
>TRBV5-1|TRBJ2-3|NA
CASSLFEGGDTDTQYF
>TRBV5-1|TRBJ2-1|NA
CASSRTSGGTYNEQLF
>TRBV4-3|TRBJ1-6|NA
CASSPGTGEWNSPLHF
>TRBV10-1|TRBJ1-2|medium-sized
CASSSRDSPADTF
>TRBV7-3|TRBJ2-2|NA
CASSLMAGELFF
>TRBV21-1|TRBJ1-1|NA
CARPIGQCRKTEAFF
>TRBV6-7|TRBJ2-7|NA
CASSSEREDHYEQYF
>TRBV9|TRBJ2-7|NA
CASSISGTPSYEQYF
>TRBV29-1|TRBJ1-1|NA
CSVELGGLTGMYTEAFF
>TRBV6-5|TRBJ2-7|NA
CASSVGGSVGDEQYF
>TRBV5-1|TRBJ1-2|NA
CASSPGTQLWSYTF
>TRBV28|TRBJ2-7|NA
CASSLIQGAYEQYF
>TRBV29-1|TRBJ2-2|NA
CSVVLPNKGTGELFF
>TRBV29-1|TRBJ2-1|NA
CSVLTSGGGNEQFF
>TRBV9|TRBJ2-7|NA
CASSASPGDFYEQYF
>TRBV20-1|TRBJ2-3|NA
CSATRPLSDTQYF
>TRBV29-1|TRBJ2-7|medium-sized
CSVEVVTGRDEQYF
>TRBV13|TRBJ2-7|NA
CASSLAGTGLSYEQYF
>TRBV7-9|TRBJ2-3|NA
CASSSPAGGTTDTQYF
>TRBV4-3|TRBJ2-2|NA
CASSQDTLAGRTGELFF
>TRBV6-5|TRBJ1-2|NA
CASSYRRDNSGYTF
>TRBV12-3/TRBV12-4|TRBJ1-1|NA
CASSSPHKMNTEAFF
>TRBV7-9|TRBJ2-7|NA
CASCGAASYEQYF
>TRBV27|TRBJ1-4|NA
CASSFLGNRGSKLFF
>TRBV12-3/TRBV12-4|TRBJ2-7|NA
CASSLAGTSSDEQYF
>TRBV20-1|TRBJ2-7|NA
CSAYPGQSYEQYF
>TRBV29-1|TRBJ2-2|NA
CSVSGTANTGELFF
>TRBV5-4|TRBJ1-2|NA
CAIGGGRLNGYTF
>TRBV6-5|TRBJ2-7|NA
CASSPVRGVSYEQYF
>TRBV12-3/TRBV12-4|TRBJ1-5|NA
CASTSGTANQPQHF
>TRBV20-1|TRBJ2-1|NA
CSARSPLAEHEQFF
>TRBV12-3/TRBV12-4|TRBJ2-7|NA
CASSLYGSYEQYF
>TRBV12-5|TRBJ2-7|NA
CASGLEANRGHEQYF
>TRBV6-2/TRBV6-3|TRBJ2-1|NA
CASSYSMAGSYNEQFF
>TRBV20-1|TRBJ1-2|NA
CSARPRGNYGYTF
>TRBV28|TRBJ1-1|NA
CASSPRGRTTEAFF
>TRBV21-1|TRBJ2-3|NA
CASTSRMGELLADTQYF
>TRBV7-2|TRBJ2-1|NA
CASSFAGDEQFF
>TRBV12-3/TRBV12-4|TRBJ1-5|NA
CASSFGGWNQPQHF
>TRBV11-2|TRBJ1-1|NA
CASSSGQNTEAFF
>TRBV4-3|TRBJ2-1|NA
CAGSLAVWNEQFF
>TRBV3-1|TRBJ2-7|NA
CASSSQAGGNEQYF
>TRBV7-2|TRBJ2-7|NA
CASSFFHGQSYEQYF
>TRBV2|TRBJ1-1|NA
CASSAVTGDTEAFF
>TRBV20-1|TRBJ2-7|NA
CSARESGLAGVMDEQYF
>TRBV19|TRBJ2-1|NA
CASSTDSGEQFF
>TRBV4-2|TRBJ1-1|NA
CASSQSLRGPGLSTEAFF
>TRBV4-3|TRBJ2-7|NA
CASSPGVSSYEQYF
>TRBV7-7|TRBJ2-5|NA
CASSSSGKETQYF
>TRBV5-1|TRBJ2-4|NA
CASAVYTSGKNIQYF
>TRBV29-1|TRBJ1-1|NA
CSVEGGGSNVAEAFF
>TRBV10-3|TRBJ1-6|NA
CAINEVRPSPLHF
>TRBV28|TRBJ2-1|NA
CASSYPLIPQTPSSYNEQFF
>TRBV3-1|TRBJ1-1|NA
CARSRPDAVTEAFF
>TRBV28|TRBJ2-5|NA
CASSLSGVQETQYF
>TRBV6-2/TRBV6-3|TRBJ2-7|NA
CASSYRSYDGTYEQYF
>TRBV7-9|TRBJ1-1|NA
CASSPPGGPEAFF